These 5 T cell receptor beta chains came from one sample sequenced in a study of technical replicates of blood from a handful of donors listed by TCRdb under 2017. The library was prepared using the immunoSEQ multiplex PCR assay. TCRdb re-hosts the immuneACCESS table, in-frame sequences only. Its copies lack some clones; in the studies checked, an unresolved V gene accounts for under half of them, and the cause for the rest is not known. This sample comprises roughly 90,000 clones, approximately 90% of them detected only once. Around 0.3% of the sample rests with the top ten. Material: T cells isolated from PBMCs. These receptors were taken from a human donor in good health.

This chain links TRBV6-5 with TRBJ1-1, with TRBD1 matching 8 bases. This CDR3 is 13 amino acids long. Trimming at V came to 5 bases and at J to 5 bases, leaving 4 bases not matched to a gene. Germline loops: CDR1 MNHEY, CDR2 SVGAGI. In DNA, the CDR3 is TGTGCCAGCAGTCAACAGGGGGATACTGAAGCTTTCTTT. It yields the protein CASSQQGDTEAFF.

This clone was detected only once. The chain combines TRBV7-9 with TRBJ2-7; TRBD1 aligns across 8 bases. The V segment lost 2 bases and the J segment 3 bases; nucleotides outside the gene matches: 9. CDR1 SEHNR and CDR2 FQNEAQ come from the germline V gene (reference sequence). The CDR3 loop spans 16 amino acids. CDR3 sequence: CASSLLGQESLYEQYF. The CDR3 DNA follows: TGTGCCAGCAGCTTATTGGGACAGGAGTCACTCTACGAGCAGTACTTC.

The V gene is TRBV19, the J gene TRBJ2-3, with 9 bases lining up with TRBD1. With 6 bases clipped from V and 1 base from J, the junction kept 2 bases outside the gene matches. The germline V gene has CDR1 LNHDA and CDR2 SQIVND (reference sequence). The CDR3 is made up of 14 amino acids. CDR3 DNA: TGTGCCAGTAGCAGACAGGGGGGCACAGATACGCAGTATTTT. It codes for CASSRQGGTDTQYF.

The J gene is TRBJ2-7, the V gene TRBV19; 9 bases fit TRBD1. The V gene's germline CDR1 is LNHDA and CDR2 SQIVND (reference sequence). V lost 4 bases to trimming and J lost 2 bases; unmatched junction nucleotides: 9. CDR3 length equals 16 residues. The CDR3 DNA follows: TGTGCCAGTAGTACCGGCCCCGGGACAGGGCCCTACGAGCAGTACTTC. Translating gives CASSTGPGTGPYEQYF.

The rearrangement joins TRBV11-3 to TRBJ2-1, with 7 bases fitting TRBD2. Per the germline V gene, CDR1 is SGHNT and CDR2 is YENEEA. J lost 3 bases, V lost 5 bases, and 13 bases had no gene match. CDR3 length: 17 amino acids. The CDR3 sequence: CASSLRGGNSVYNEQFF. In nucleotides, the CDR3 is TGTGCCAGCAGCCTACGGGGAGGGAATAGCGTCTACAATGAGCAGTTCTTC.